The clone carrying this T cell receptor (beta chain) was recorded a few times. Its specificity is unknown. This CDR3 is 18 amino acids long. In germline, CDR1 is MRHNA, CDR2 SNTAGT. V was clipped by 2 bases and J by 5 bases, with 24 bases between them. The data are from a study of T cell responses to AZD1222 COVID-19 vaccine. Study observations and caveats: In the spike-specific TCR repertoire, nearly half reportedly target unmutated variant regions.

TCRdb keeps only in-frame clones here, not all; method: immunoSEQ multiplex PCR. Among roughly 80,000 clones listed, around 90% were seen once. This chain joins TRBV6-4 and TRBJ1-2; D remains unclear. This TCR came from an adult in good health. This specimen consisted of peripheral blood, obtained on day 0 of MenACWY control vaccination. The CDR3 sequence is CASSDHPRGASPRYGYTF. The CDR3 nucleotides read TGTGCCAGCAGTGACCACCCTCGCGGTGCATCCCCTCGGTATGGCTACACCTTC.